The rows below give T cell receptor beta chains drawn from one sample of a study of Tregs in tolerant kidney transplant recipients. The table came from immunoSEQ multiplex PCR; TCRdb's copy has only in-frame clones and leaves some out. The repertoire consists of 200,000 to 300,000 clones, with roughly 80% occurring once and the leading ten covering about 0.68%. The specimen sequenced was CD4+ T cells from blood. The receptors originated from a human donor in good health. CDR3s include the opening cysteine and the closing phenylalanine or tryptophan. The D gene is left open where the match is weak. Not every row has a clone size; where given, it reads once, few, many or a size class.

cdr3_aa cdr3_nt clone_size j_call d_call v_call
CSVKTGGNEQYF TGCAGCGTTAAGACAGGGGGCAACGAGCAGTACTTC - TRBJ2-7 TRBD1 TRBV29-1
CASSEGGELFF TGTGCCAGCAGTGAAGGAGGGGAGCTGTTTTTT - TRBJ2-2 - TRBV6-1
CASILLGGNTEAFF TGTGCCAGTATCCTCCTCGGGGGGAACACTGAAGCTTTCTTT once TRBJ1-1 - TRBV19
CASRTSGGIADTQYF TGTGCCAGCAGAACCAGCGGGGGGATCGCAGATACGCAGTATTTT few TRBJ2-3 TRBD2 TRBV7-8
CASSLSSATKNIQYF TGCGCCAGCAGCTTGTCATCGGCAACCAAAAACATTCAGTACTTC - TRBJ2-4 - TRBV5-1
CAWSNRGRSPLHF TGTGCCTGGAGCAACAGGGGGCGATCACCCCTCCACTTT once TRBJ1-6 TRBD1 TRBV30
CASSGLQINSPLHF TGTGCCAGCAGTGGTTTACAAATTAATTCACCCCTCCACTTT - TRBJ1-6 - TRBV25-1
CASSIQGNSNQPQHF TGTGCCAGCAGCATTCAGGGAAATAGCAATCAGCCCCAGCATTTT - TRBJ1-5 - TRBV2
CASSSWARREQYF TGTGCCAGCAGCAGTTGGGCCCGGCGGGAGCAGTACTTC - TRBJ2-7 - TRBV7-2
CASSLLAGVRETQYF TGCGCCAGCAGCTTGCTAGCGGGGGTAAGGGAGACCCAGTACTTC - TRBJ2-5 TRBD2 TRBV5-1
CASSPIGSGYTF TGTGCCAGCTCACCAATTGGGTCTGGCTACACCTTC - TRBJ1-2 - TRBV18
CASSRTGKTEAFF TGTGCCAGCAGCCGGACAGGGAAGACTGAAGCTTTCTTT few TRBJ1-1 TRBD1 TRBV7-9
CASSIQGRNTGELFF TGTGCCAGTAGTATACAGGGGAGGAACACCGGGGAGCTGTTTTTT - TRBJ2-2 - TRBV19
CASSLKTGNQETQYF TGTGCCAGCAGCTTAAAAACAGGGAACCAAGAGACCCAGTACTTC - TRBJ2-5 - TRBV7-2
CASSLTGTSKTGELFF TGTGCCAGCAGCCTTACCGGGACTAGTAAAACCGGGGAGCTGTTTTTT - TRBJ2-2 TRBD2 TRBV7-8
CASSLGGRETQYF TGTGCCAGCAGCTTGGGGGGGCGAGAGACCCAGTACTTC - TRBJ2-5 - TRBV7-7
CATSRDLHPYNEQFF TGTGCCACCAGCAGAGATTTACATCCCTACAATGAGCAGTTCTTC - TRBJ2-1 - TRBV15
CASSAPGPSSYNEQFF TGTGCCAGCAGCGCCCCGGGCCCTAGCTCCTACAATGAGCAGTTCTTC - TRBJ2-1 - TRBV11-2
CASSVMSSAGELFF TGTGCCAGCAGCGTAATGTCCTCTGCCGGGGAGCTGTTTTTT few TRBJ2-2 - TRBV9
CSVGTSRYEQYF TGCAGCGTTGGAACTAGTCGGTACGAGCAGTACTTC once TRBJ2-7 - TRBV29-1
CASSRERQRHEQFF TGTGCCAGCAGCCGCGAGAGACAGCGACATGAGCAGTTCTTC - TRBJ2-1 - TRBV5-6
CASWDRAHQPQHF TGTGCCAGCTGGGACAGGGCCCATCAGCCCCAGCATTTT - TRBJ1-5 TRBD1 TRBV6-5
CASMASGDTEAFF TGTGCCAGTATGGCTTCAGGGGACACTGAAGCTTTCTTT once TRBJ1-1 - TRBV19
CASNPWGQSDSGANVLTF TGTGCCAGCAACCCATGGGGACAATCCGACTCTGGGGCCAACGTCCTGACTTTC - TRBJ2-6 - TRBV7-9
CASSAGTSGRAFSTDTQYF TGTGCCAGTAGTGCCGGGACTAGCGGGAGGGCCTTTAGCACAGATACGCAGTATTTT - TRBJ2-3 TRBD2 TRBV19
CAWSVGTGDSPLHF TGTGCCTGGAGTGTAGGGACAGGGGATTCACCCCTCCACTTT - TRBJ1-6 TRBD1 TRBV30
CASSYGQAHNSPLHF TGTGCCAGCAGTTACGGACAGGCCCATAATTCACCCCTCCACTTT - TRBJ1-6 TRBD1 TRBV6-5
CASSPRGSGETQYF TGTGCCAGCTCACCACGCGGGAGTGGTGAGACCCAGTACTTC - TRBJ2-5 TRBD2 TRBV18
CASSRNTGELFF TGTGCCAGCAGCCGGAACACCGGGGAGCTGTTTTTT - TRBJ2-2 - TRBV11-2
CASTLESDEQFF TGTGCCAGCACCCTAGAGAGCGATGAGCAGTTCTTC - TRBJ2-1 - TRBV2
CASSSRTSGRSDTQYF TGTGCCAGCAGCTCCCGGACTAGCGGGAGGTCAGATACGCAGTATTTT - TRBJ2-3 TRBD2 TRBV11-3
CASEKGATSGELFF TGTGCCAGCGAAAAAGGGGCGACGTCCGGGGAGCTGTTTTTT - TRBJ2-2 - TRBV7-9
CASRSTGTGANVLTF TGTGCCAGCAGATCCACAGGGACTGGGGCCAACGTCCTGACTTTC - TRBJ2-6 - TRBV6-1
CASSLEGTGNTIYF TGCGCCAGCAGCTTGGAGGGCACGGGAAACACCATATATTTT few TRBJ1-3 - TRBV5-1
CASSEASYPSTDTQYF TGTGCCAGCAGTGAAGCTAGTTATCCTAGCACAGATACGCAGTATTTT - TRBJ2-3 - TRBV6-1
CASSLVGADTGELFF TGCGCCAGCAGCTTGGTAGGGGCCGACACCGGGGAGCTGTTTTTT once TRBJ2-2 - TRBV5-1
CASSPTANTGELFF TGTGCCAGCTCACCGACAGCGAACACCGGGGAGCTGTTTTTT - TRBJ2-2 - TRBV18
CASSLAGGLNEKLFF TGCGCCAGCAGCTTGGCCGGGGGGCTTAATGAAAAACTGTTTTTT - TRBJ1-4 - TRBV5-1
CASSQGISGNTEAFF TGTGCCAGCAGCCAAGGGATATCGGGAAACACTGAAGCTTTCTTT - TRBJ1-1 - TRBV4-1
CASSLAPSGGTDTQYF TGCGCCAGCAGCTTGGCCCCTAGCGGGGGAACTGATACGCAGTATTTT - TRBJ2-3 TRBD2 TRBV5-1
CASSPLSLRQQPLKAYEQYF - - TRBJ2-7 - TRBV5-1
CASSDQTYEQYF TGCGCCAGCAGCGACCAAACCTACGAGCAGTACTTC - TRBJ2-7 - TRBV5-1
CAWTEQGTMGYNEQFF TGTGCCTGGACCGAACAGGGGACTATGGGCTACAATGAGCAGTTCTTC - TRBJ2-1 - TRBV30
CASSLGTRSSYEQYF TGTGCCAGCAGCCTTGGGACCAGAAGCTCCTACGAGCAGTACTTC - TRBJ2-7 - TRBV7-6
CASSLDRVSGGPRDGELFF TGTGCCAGCAGCTTAGATCGGGTTAGCGGGGGCCCAAGGGACGGGGAGCTGTTTTTT - TRBJ2-2 TRBD2 TRBV7-6
CASSGQFGDEKLFF TGTGCCAGCAGTGGACAGTTCGGTGATGAAAAACTGTTTTTT once TRBJ1-4 - TRBV5-5
CASSPATAGFYEQFF TGTGCCAGCTCACCCGCCACAGCGGGATTTTACGAGCAGTTCTTC once TRBJ2-1 TRBD2 TRBV18
CASSIAGTGNQPQHF TGTGCCAGTAGTATCGCCGGGACAGGCAATCAGCCCCAGCATTTT - TRBJ1-5 TRBD1 TRBV19
CASSLLVSDTQYF TGTGCCAGCAGCCTACTAGTTTCAGATACGCAGTATTTT - TRBJ2-3 - TRBV5-4
CASSQGMGLNTEAFF TGCGCCAGCAGCCAAGGGATGGGTCTGAACACTGAAGCTTTCTTT - TRBJ1-1 - TRBV4-1